The following is a T cell receptor (beta chain) sequence with its context. Its antigen remains undetermined. Base quality data are lacking; no much larger clone is found one base away. Sorted unstimulated T cells and proliferating T cells recovered from mixed lymphocyte reactions were subjected to TCRbeta CDR3 sequencing. Fresh whole blood from some eleven HLA-typed healthy donors was used to isolate PBMCs. Unstimulated CD4+ non-regulatory T cells were FACS-sorted to map the origin of alloreactive clones. The data were obtained in a study of siplizumab effects on memory and regulatory T cells (dated by TCRdb to between 2019 and 2020). Study-wide context: The study examined how the anti-CD2 antibody siplizumab affects alloreactive T-cell subsets in allogeneic mixed lymphocyte reactions built from human PBMCs.

Between the V and J ends, shortened by 3 bases and 2 bases respectively, the junction contains 15 bases. Including the terminal cysteine and phenylalanine, the CDR3 comprises 15 residues. The CDR3 DNA has 45 bases and is translated from base 1. Looking up the germline V gene (reference sequence) yields CDR1 SGHKS and CDR2 YYEKEE. Receptors were amplified or captured by the immunoSEQ multiplex PCR assay. The deep sequencing platform assayed approximately 10^5 TCR templates per sample. Genomic DNA extracted from sorted T cells was used for TCRbeta CDR3 sequencing. The study's own analysis went as follows. The R programming language was used for clonal analysis of the TCRbeta CDR3 data. Alloreactive CD4+ and CD8+ clones were identified by comparing unstimulated samples to CFSE-low samples taken after the reaction. Regulatory or non-regulatory origin was assigned to alloreactive CD4+ clones by matching of sequences to sorted unstimulated Treg and non-Treg repertoires. TCRdb obtained this table from immuneACCESS and retained in-frame rearrangements with V and J assigned. These tables miss some clones; where compared with another copy, unresolved V genes account for less than half of the shortfall, and the remainder is unexplained. The V and J calls and clone size were taken over from that table, and D and trimming were inferred from the DNA. Across this sample there are around 100,000 clones, with about 94% seen only once. Together, the top ten hold 1% to 1.5% of the sample.

What the research found in general, with its limitations: Because sequences at frequencies below about 10^-5 were poorly captured, only a minor fraction of alloreactive clones could be mapped back to unstimulated subsets. Among mappable alloreactive CD4+ clones, an average Treg-derived fraction of roughly 69% was observed with siplizumab, compared with less than 35% in control reactions. A naive or memory phenotype could not be assigned to roughly 75-95% of proliferating CD4+ or CD8+ clones. Unstimulated naive T cells appeared more diverse than memory T cells, and naive cells seemed to contribute substantially to the alloresponse. Whether proliferating Tregs from siplizumab cultures were suppressive was not functionally confirmed. The cumulative frequency of alloreactive sequences traceable to unstimulated CD4+ memory T cells was significantly reduced by siplizumab.

The receptor was derived from a human donor in good health. Source material: non-Treg CD4+ T cells sorted from blood. The label giving this sample's cell subset or site can be read as: FACS-sorted unstimulated CD4+ non-regulatory T cells. The rearranged segments are TRBV5-5 and TRBJ2-7; the D segment might be TRBD1 or TRBD2, since each matches 5 bases. In nucleotides, the sequence is TGTGCCAGCAGCTGGGGGACCTTAGGCCCCTACGAGCAGTACTTC. Translated, it gives CASSWGTLGPYEQYF.